Following are 10 T cell receptor beta chains from one sample sequenced in a study of T cell repertoires in cytomegalovirus infection. TCRdb analysed the reads with MiXCR anew, one entry per CDR3 protein. The profile shows 310,000 or so distinct CDR3 sequences, around 10% of them singletons. Sequencing used PBMCs. These receptors originate from a human donor in good health (CMV status not recorded). Some clones in this sample may be carry-over from other donors' samples.

This clonotype was detected ten times or more. The rearrangement uses TRBV3-1 and TRBJ2-3; D is unclear. The CDR3 totals 13 residues. The germline V gene has CDR1 LGHDT and CDR2 YNNKEL (reference sequence). Trimming left V 1 base short and J 10 bases short, with 12 bases between. The CDR3 loop is CASSQVGQNPQYF. CDR3 sequence (DNA): TGTGCCAGCAGCCAAGTAGGGCAGAACCCGCAGTATTTT.

This clonotype was detected ten times or more. The chain employs TRBV29-1 and TRBJ2-5; 8 nucleotides align to TRBD2. The CDR3 contains 17 residues. Germline values: CDR1 SQVTM, CDR2 ANQGSEA. Trimming took 0 bases from V and 2 from J; bases not matched to a gene: 11. The CDR3 DNA follows: TGCAGCGTTGAAGATCGGGGCACGGGGGGGAAACAAGAGACCCAGTACTTC. Its translation: CSVEDRGTGGKQETQYF.

In this sample, this clonotype turned up a few times. The rearrangement joins TRBV29-1 to TRBJ2-3; perhaps D is TRBD1 or TRBD2 (5 bases each). CDR1 and CDR2 (germline): SQVTM, ANQGSEA. V lost 3 bases and J lost 6, with 19 bases in between. This CDR3 has 15 amino acids. CDR3 sequence (DNA): TGCAGCGTTGATCCGACAGCTGAGGGGACCGATACGCAGTATTTT. It translates to CSVDPTAEGTDTQYF.

This clonotype occurred a few times. The rearrangement links TRBV20-1 to TRBJ1-5; D unclear. The CDR3 contains 12 residues. Germline values: CDR1 DFQATT, CDR2 SNEGSKA (reference sequence). V lost 3 bases and J 5 bases, leaving 8 bases between the germline ends. The CDR3 region has the DNA TGCAGTGCTAGTTCCTCATATCAGCCCCAGCATTTT. This codes for CSASSSYQPQHF.

There are many counts of this clonotype. The rearrangement joins TRBV20-1 to TRBJ2-1; 8 bases match TRBD2. The V gene's germline CDR1 is DFQATT and CDR2 SNEGSKA (reference sequence). The V segment lost 1 base and the J segment 9 bases; nucleotides outside the gene matches: 5. The CDR3 is 13 amino acids. The CDR3 loop reads CSARVPGGVEQFF. CDR3 sequence (DNA): TGCAGTGCTAGAGTTCCGGGAGGGGTTGAGCAGTTCTTC.

In this sample, this clonotype turned up many times. J is TRBJ2-1 and V is TRBV11-2; TRBD2 matches 8 bases. The length of the CDR3 is 13 residues. Germline V CDR1 and CDR2: SGHAT, FQNNGV. V dropped 6 bases and J dropped 9; count of bases not matched to a gene: 7. Here the CDR3 DNA reads TGTGCCAGCAGTTCGGGGGGGCGGGCTGAGCAGTTCTTC. Amino acid sequence: CASSSGGRAEQFF.

This clonotype was detected ten times or more. CDR3 amino acids: CASSLWDTGLMNTEAFF. CDR3 bases: TGTGCCAGCAGCTTATGGGACACCGGACTTATGAACACTGAAGCTTTCTTT. The rearrangement uses TRBV7-2 and TRBJ1-1; weak D call: TRBD1 (6 bases). Germline V gene lookup returns CDR1 SGHTA and CDR2 FQGNSA. This CDR3 is 17 amino acids long. The ends were cut back, 2 bases at V and 0 bases at J, with 16 bases in the middle.

J is TRBJ1-1 and V is TRBV20-1, with 9 bases matching TRBD1. Trimming at V came to 3 bases and at J to 2 bases, leaving 10 bases not matched to a gene. This CDR3 spans 16 amino acids. From germline, CDR1 is DFQATT and CDR2 SNEGSKA (reference sequence). CDR3 in amino acids: CSASKPGQGRNTEAFF. The CDR3 DNA reads as TGCAGTGCTAGTAAACCGGGACAGGGCCGAAACACTGAAGCTTTCTTT.

Ten or more counts support this clonotype. This chain connects TRBV6-6 to TRBJ2-6; D remains ambiguous. The V gene's germline CDR1 is MNHNY and CDR2 SVGAGI (reference sequence). V shed 0 bases and J shed 3 bases, with 6 bases lying between them. CDR3 size: 15 residues. The CDR3, as DNA: TGTGCCAGCAGTTACTCGAAGGGTGGGGCCAACGTCCTGACTTTC. It codes for CASSYSKGGANVLTF.

In this sample, this clonotype turned up a few times. The chain recombines TRBV6-5 with TRBJ2-3; the D gene is possibly TRBD1 (6 bases). The ends were cut back, 5 bases at V and 2 bases at J, with 11 bases in the middle. The germline CDR1 and CDR2 sequences are MNHEY and SVGAGI. The CDR3 is 14 amino acids. The CDR3 nucleotides are TGTGCCAGCAGTCGACAGGTCCTCACAGATACGCAGTATTTT. Its protein product is CASSRQVLTDTQYF.